This T cell receptor beta chain was documented in a study of cytomegalovirus exposure and HLA in healthy donors. About the research overall: The early release's HLA-typed donors yielded approximately 82 million unique TCRs.

Study-level results: In a later analysis, an Asian-associated ancestry cluster reportedly showed fewer N-insertions than the roughly 650-donor mean.

The primer mix had 60 Vbeta and 13 Jbeta primers. Repertoires were generated with immunoSEQ multiplex PCR, while TCRdb's copy carries only in-frame clones and drops some. This table has fewer than 200,000 clones, 80% appearing once. Per germline, CDR1 KGHSH and CDR2 LQKENI. Between the trimmed V and J ends, which lost 0 bases and 14 bases, there was a span of 11 bases. The length of the CDR3 is 13 residues. As to this clone: The target antigen is unknown.

The sequence came from a man aged 35 to 55 in good health and CMV-seronegative. Source material: PBMCs. The chain combines TRBV18 with TRBJ1-6; D is uncertain. The CDR3 sequence: CASSPPSMTSLHF. As DNA, the CDR3 is TGTGCCAGCTCACCACCTTCGATGACATCCCTCCACTTT. Together with reference TRBV18 and TRBJ1-6, the CDR3 gives the full variable domain: NAGVMQNPRHLVRRRGQEARLRCSPMKGHSHVYWYRQLPEEGLKFMVYLQKENIIDESGMPKERFSAEFPKEGPSILRIQQVVRGDSAAYFCASSPPSMTSLHFGNGTRLTVT.